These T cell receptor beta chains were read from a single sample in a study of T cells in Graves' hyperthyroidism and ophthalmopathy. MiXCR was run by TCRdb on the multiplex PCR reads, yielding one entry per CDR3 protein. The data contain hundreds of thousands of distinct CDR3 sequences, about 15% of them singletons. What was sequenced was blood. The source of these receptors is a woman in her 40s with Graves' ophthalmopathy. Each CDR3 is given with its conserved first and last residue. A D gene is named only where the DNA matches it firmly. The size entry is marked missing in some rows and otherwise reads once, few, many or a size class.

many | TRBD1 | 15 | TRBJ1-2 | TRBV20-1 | TGCAGTGCTAGAACGCCGGGACAGGCAATCTATGGCTACACCTTC | CSARTPGQAIYGYTF
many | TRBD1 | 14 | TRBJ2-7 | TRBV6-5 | TGTGCCAGCAGTTACTCGCTGACAGGGAACGAGCAGTACTTC | CASSYSLTGNEQYF
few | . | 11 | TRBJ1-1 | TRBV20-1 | TGCAGTGCTAGATTGGGCAGAGGAGCTTTCTTT | CSARLGRGAFF
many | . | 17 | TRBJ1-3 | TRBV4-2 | TGTGCCAGCAGCCAAGATAGGTCGGGGATCTCTGGAAACACCATATATTTT | CASSQDRSGISGNTIYF
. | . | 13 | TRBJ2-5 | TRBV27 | TGTGCCAGCCGGGGAGTGCTTGAAGAGACCCAGTACTTC | CASRGVLEETQYF
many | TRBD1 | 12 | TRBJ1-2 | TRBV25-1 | TGTGCCAGCAGTGGGACAGGGATGGGCTACACCTTC | CASSGTGMGYTF
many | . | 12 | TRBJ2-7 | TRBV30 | TGTGCCTGGAGTGGGGAGAGCGGCGAGCAGTACTTC | CAWSGESGEQYF
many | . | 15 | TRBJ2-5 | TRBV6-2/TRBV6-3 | TGTGCCAGCAGTCTCCCCTTTCGGGCCGAAGAGACCCAGTACTTC | CASSLPFRAEETQYF
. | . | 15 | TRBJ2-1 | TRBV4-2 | TGTGCCAGCAGCCAAGAGGGCCAGTGGGGGAATGAGCAGTTCTTC | CASSQEGQWGNEQFF
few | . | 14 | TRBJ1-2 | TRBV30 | TGTGCCTGGAGCGCAGTGGCGGGGGCGTGGGGCTACACCTTC | CAWSAVAGAWGYTF
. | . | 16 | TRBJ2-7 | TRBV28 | TGTGCCAGCAGTTTAGATACTAGCCCGAGCTCCTACGAGCAGTACTTC | CASSLDTSPSSYEQYF
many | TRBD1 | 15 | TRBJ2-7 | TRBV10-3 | TGTGCCATCAGTGAGTCTAGACAGGGGACCTACGAGCAGTACTTC | CAISESRQGTYEQYF
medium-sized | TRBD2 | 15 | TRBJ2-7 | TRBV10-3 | TGTGCCACCCATGATCGAGCTAGCGGAGCCTACGAGCAGTACTTC | CATHDRASGAYEQYF
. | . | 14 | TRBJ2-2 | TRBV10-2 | TGCGCCAGCGAGGAAGGGTCTAGGACCGGGGAGCTGTTTTTT | CASEEGSRTGELFF
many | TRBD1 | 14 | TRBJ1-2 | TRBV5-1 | TGCGCCAGCAGCTTCCAACAGGGGGAATATGGCTACACCTTC | CASSFQQGEYGYTF
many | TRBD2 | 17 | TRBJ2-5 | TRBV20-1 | TGCAGTGCTAGAGGCCCCCCGGGAGGTATCGGCTTGGAGACCCAGTACTTC | CSARGPPGGIGLETQYF
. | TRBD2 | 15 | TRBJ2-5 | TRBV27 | TGTGCCAGCAGTCGGCGGTCTGGGGGGGGAGAGACCCAGTACTTC | CASSRRSGGGETQYF
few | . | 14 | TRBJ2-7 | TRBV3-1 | TGTGCCAGCAGCCAAGATGGCAGGTCCTACGAGCAGTACTTC | CASSQDGRSYEQYF
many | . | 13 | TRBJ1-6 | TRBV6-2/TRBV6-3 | TGTGCCAGCAGTTATGCAGAGGATTCACCCCTCCACTTT | CASSYAEDSPLHF
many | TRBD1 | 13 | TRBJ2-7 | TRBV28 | TGTGCCAGCGCCAGGGGGTTCTCCTACGAGCAGTACTTC | CASARGFSYEQYF
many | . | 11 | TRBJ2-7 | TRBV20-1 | TGCAGTGCCATCAGGGTGGGGGAGCAGTACTTC | CSAIRVGEQYF
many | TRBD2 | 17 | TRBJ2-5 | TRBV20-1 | TGCAGTGCTAGAGAGGGTCGGGCTAGCGGGAGGTGGCAGACCCAGTACTTC | CSAREGRASGRWQTQYF
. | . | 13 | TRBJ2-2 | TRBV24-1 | TGTGCCGCCAGTCAAACGAACACCGGGGAGCTGTTTTTT | CAASQTNTGELFF
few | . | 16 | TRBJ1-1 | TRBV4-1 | TGCGCCAGCAGCCTCGTGCTTTCCCCCGGGGTTACTGAAGCTTTCTTT | CASSLVLSPGVTEAFF
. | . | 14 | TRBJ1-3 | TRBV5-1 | TGCGCCAGCACCGCGCGTGCTGGGGGAAACACCATATATTTT | CASTARAGGNTIYF
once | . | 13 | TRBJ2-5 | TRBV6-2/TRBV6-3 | TGTGCCAGCAGTTCAGACGGCCTAGGGACCCAGTACTTC | CASSSDGLGTQYF
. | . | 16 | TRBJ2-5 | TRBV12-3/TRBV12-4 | TGTGCCAGCAGTCCCCAAGACAGGGGAGGGCGAGAGACCCAGTACTTC | CASSPQDRGGRETQYF
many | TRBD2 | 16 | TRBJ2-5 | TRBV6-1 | TGTGCCAGCAGTGAGGGACTAGCGGCACTGCAAGGGACCCAGTACTTC | CASSEGLAALQGTQYF
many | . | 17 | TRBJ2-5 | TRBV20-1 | TGCAGTGCTAGGTTGCCCCTAGTGCGTTCCCACCAAGAGACCCAGTACTTC | CSARLPLVRSHQETQYF
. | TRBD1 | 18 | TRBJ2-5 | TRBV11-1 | TGTGCCAGCAGCTCTTCCGGGACAGGGTCCAACTCTCAAGAGACCCAGTACTTC | CASSSSGTGSNSQETQYF
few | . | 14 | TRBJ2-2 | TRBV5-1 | TGCGCCAGCACCCCAGGGTACAACACCGGGGAGCTGTTTTTT | CASTPGYNTGELFF
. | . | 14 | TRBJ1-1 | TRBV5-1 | TGCGCCAGCAGCTTGGCCGGGGGCCCCACTGAAGCTTTCTTT | CASSLAGGPTEAFF
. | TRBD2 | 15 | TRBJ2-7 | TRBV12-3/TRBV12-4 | TGTGCCAGCAGTTTTTTTACTAGCGGGACCCACGAGCAGTACTTC | CASSFFTSGTHEQYF
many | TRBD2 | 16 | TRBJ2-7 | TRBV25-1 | TGTGCCAGCAGTGAATATAGAAGACTAGCGGGGAACGAGCAGTACTTC | CASSEYRRLAGNEQYF
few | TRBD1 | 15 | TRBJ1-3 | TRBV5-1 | TGCGCCAGCAGCACGACAGGGCTTTCTGGAAACACCATATATTTT | CASSTTGLSGNTIYF
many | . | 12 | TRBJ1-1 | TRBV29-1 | TGCAGCGTTGAAGGGCGTTTCACTGAAGCTTTCTTT | CSVEGRFTEAFF
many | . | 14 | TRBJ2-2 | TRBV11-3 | TGTGCCAGCAGCTTCGTCGACAGCACCGGGGAGCTGTTTTTT | CASSFVDSTGELFF
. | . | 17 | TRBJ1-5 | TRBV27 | TGTGCCAGCAGTCCATTTGGGGACCTTACGGGCAATCAGCCCCAGCATTTT | CASSPFGDLTGNQPQHF
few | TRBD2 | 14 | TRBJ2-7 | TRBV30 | TGTGCCTGGAGTCTAGCGGGAGTGGGCTACGAGCAGTACTTC | CAWSLAGVGYEQYF
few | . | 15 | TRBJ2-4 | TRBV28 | TGTGCCAGCAGTTCGATAGGCATAGCCAAAAACATTCAGTACTTC | CASSSIGIAKNIQYF
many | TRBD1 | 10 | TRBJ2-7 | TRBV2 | TGTGCCGCCAACGAGGGGGCGGAGTACTTC | CAANEGAEYF
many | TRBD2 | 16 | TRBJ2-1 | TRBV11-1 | TGTGCCAGCAGCAACTTACTAGCGGGAGGATACAATGAGCAGTTCTTC | CASSNLLAGGYNEQFF
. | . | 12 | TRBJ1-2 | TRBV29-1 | TGCAGCACCCTAGGGGGGGACTATGGCTACACCTTC | CSTLGGDYGYTF
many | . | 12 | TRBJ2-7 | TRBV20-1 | TGCAGTACCCCGGCTGCGACCTACGAGCAGTACTTC | CSTPAATYEQYF
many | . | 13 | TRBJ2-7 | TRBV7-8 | TGTGCCAGCAGCTACCATACAGGCTACGAGCAGTACTTC | CASSYHTGYEQYF
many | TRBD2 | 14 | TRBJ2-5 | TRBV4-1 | TGCGCCAGCAGCCAAGTCAGCGGGATAGAGACCCAGTACTTC | CASSQVSGIETQYF
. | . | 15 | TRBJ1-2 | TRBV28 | TGTGCCATCCAGACGACAGTTCTTCTTAACTATGGCTACACCTTC | CAIQTTVLLNYGYTF
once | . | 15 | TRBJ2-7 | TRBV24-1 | TGTGCCACCAGTGATTTGGGAGGTGGCGCCGGGGAGCTGTACTTC | CATSDLGGGAGELYF
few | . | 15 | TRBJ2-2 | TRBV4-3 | TGCGCCAGCAGCCAAGCATCGGGGCAGGACGGGGAGCTGTTTTTT | CASSQASGQDGELFF